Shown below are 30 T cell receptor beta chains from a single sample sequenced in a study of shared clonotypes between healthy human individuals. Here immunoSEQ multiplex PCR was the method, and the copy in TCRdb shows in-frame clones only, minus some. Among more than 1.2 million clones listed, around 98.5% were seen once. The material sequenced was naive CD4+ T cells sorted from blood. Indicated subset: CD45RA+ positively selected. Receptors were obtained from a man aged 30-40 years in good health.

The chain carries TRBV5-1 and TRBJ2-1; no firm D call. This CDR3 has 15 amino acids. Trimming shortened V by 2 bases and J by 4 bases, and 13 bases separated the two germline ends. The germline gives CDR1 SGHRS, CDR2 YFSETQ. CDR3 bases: TGCGCCAGCAGCTTCACACCTCCGTCTTACAATGAGCAGTTCTTC. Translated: CASSFTPPSYNEQFF.

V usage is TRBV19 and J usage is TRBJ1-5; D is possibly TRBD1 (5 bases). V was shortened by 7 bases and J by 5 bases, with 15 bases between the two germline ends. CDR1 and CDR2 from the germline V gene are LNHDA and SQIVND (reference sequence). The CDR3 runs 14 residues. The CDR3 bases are TGTGCCAGTACGGGCCGGGCCAGGGATCAGCCCCAGCATTTT. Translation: CASTGRARDQPQHF.

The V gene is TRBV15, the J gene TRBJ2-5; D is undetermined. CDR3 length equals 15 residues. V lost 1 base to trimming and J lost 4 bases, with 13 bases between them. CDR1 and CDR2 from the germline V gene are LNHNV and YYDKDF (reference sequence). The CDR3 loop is CATSRGPSLGETQYF. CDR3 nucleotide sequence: TGTGCCACCAGCAGAGGTCCCAGCTTGGGAGAGACCCAGTACTTC.

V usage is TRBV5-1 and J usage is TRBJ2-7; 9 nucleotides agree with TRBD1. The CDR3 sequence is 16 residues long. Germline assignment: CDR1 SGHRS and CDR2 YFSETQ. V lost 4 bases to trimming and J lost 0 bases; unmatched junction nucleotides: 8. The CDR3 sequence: CASSPGQGTSSYEQYF. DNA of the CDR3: TGCGCCAGCAGCCCAGGACAGGGGACGAGCTCCTACGAGCAGTACTTC.

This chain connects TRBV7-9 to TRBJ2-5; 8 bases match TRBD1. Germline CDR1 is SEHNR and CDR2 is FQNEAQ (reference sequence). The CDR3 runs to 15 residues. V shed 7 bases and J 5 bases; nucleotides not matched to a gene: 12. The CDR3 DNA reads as TGTGCCAGCAAAACAGGGGGTAATCATTTGGAGACCCAGTACTTC. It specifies CASKTGGNHLETQYF.

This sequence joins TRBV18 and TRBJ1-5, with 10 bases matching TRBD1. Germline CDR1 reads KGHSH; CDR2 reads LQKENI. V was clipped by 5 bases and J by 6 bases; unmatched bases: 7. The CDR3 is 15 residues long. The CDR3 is CASSSGQGNVQPQHF. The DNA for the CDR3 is TGTGCCAGCTCATCGGGACAGGGGAACGTTCAGCCCCAGCATTTT.

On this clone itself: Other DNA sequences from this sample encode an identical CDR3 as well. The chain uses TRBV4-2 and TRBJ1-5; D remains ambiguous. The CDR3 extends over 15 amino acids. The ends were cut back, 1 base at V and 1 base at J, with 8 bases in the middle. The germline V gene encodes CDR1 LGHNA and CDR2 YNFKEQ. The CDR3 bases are TGTGCCAGCAGCCAAGTTGGTGGGAGCAATCAGCCCCAGCATTTT. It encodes CASSQVGGSNQPQHF.

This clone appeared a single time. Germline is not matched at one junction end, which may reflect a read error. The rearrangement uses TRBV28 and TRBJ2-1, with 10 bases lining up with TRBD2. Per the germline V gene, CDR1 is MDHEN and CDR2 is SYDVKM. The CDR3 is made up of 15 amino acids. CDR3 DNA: TGTGCCACCAGTAGACTAGCGGGTACTTACAATGAGCAGTTCTTC. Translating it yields CATSRLAGTYNEQFF.

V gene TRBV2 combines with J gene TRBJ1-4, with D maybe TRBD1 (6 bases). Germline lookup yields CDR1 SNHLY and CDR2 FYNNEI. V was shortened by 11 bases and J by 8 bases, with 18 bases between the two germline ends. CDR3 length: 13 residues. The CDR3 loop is CAGTGLRGEKLFF. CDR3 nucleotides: TGTGCCGGAACAGGGCTCCGTGGGGAAAAACTGTTTTTT.

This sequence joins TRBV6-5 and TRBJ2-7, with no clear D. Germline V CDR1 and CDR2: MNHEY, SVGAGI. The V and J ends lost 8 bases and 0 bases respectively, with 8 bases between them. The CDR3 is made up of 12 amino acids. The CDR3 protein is CASALSSYEQYF. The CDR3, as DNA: TGTGCCAGCGCACTTAGCTCCTACGAGCAGTACTTC.

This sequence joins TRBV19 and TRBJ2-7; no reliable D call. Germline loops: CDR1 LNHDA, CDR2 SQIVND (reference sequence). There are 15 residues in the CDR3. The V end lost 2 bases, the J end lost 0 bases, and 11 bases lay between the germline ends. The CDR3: CASSISGGSSYEQYF. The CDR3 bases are TGTGCCAGTAGTATATCGGGCGGCAGCTCCTACGAGCAGTACTTC.

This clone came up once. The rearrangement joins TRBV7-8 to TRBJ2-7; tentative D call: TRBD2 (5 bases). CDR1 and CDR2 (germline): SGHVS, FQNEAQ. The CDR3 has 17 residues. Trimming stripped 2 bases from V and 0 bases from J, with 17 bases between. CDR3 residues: CASSLRVAPTSSYEQYF. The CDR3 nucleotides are TGTGCCAGCAGCTTACGGGTAGCGCCGACCAGCTCCTACGAGCAGTACTTC.

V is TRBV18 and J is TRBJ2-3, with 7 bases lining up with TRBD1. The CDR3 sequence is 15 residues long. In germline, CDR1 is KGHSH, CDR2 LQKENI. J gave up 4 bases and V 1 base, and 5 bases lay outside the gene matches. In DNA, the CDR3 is TGTGCCAGCTCACCACTCACAGGGGTGCCAGATACGCAGTATTTT. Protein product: CASSPLTGVPDTQYF. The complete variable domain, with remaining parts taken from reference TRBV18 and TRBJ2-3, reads NAGVMQNPRHLVRRRGQEARLRCSPMKGHSHVYWYRQLPEEGLKFMVYLQKENIIDESGMPKERFSAEFPKEGPSILRIQQVVRGDSAAYFCASSPLTGVPDTQYFGPGTRLTVL.

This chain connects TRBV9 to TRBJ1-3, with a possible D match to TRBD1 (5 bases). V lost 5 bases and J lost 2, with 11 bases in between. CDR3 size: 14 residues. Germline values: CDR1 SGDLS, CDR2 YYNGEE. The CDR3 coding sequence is TGTGCCAGCAGATCGGGGACCGCTGGAAACACCATATATTTT. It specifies CASRSGTAGNTIYF.

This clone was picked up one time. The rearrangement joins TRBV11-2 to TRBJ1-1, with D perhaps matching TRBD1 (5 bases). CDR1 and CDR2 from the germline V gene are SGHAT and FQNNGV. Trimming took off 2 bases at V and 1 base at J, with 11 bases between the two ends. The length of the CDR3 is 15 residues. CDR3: CASSLRGRANTEAFF. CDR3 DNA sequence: TGTGCCAGCAGCTTACGGGGCAGGGCGAACACTGAAGCTTTCTTT.

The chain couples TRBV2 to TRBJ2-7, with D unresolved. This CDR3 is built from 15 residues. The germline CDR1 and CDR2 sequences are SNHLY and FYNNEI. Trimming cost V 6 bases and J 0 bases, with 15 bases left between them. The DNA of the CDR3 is TGTGCCAGCAGCGACTCGGACGGAATCTCCTACGAGCAGTACTTC. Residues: CASSDSDGISYEQYF.

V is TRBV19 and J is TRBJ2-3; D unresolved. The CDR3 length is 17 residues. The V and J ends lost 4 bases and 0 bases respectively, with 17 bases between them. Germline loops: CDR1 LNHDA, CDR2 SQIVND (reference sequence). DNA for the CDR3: TGTGCCAGTAGTACTTCCGCGGCAGGTTCTAGCACAGATACGCAGTATTTT. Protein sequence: CASSTSAAGSSTDTQYF.

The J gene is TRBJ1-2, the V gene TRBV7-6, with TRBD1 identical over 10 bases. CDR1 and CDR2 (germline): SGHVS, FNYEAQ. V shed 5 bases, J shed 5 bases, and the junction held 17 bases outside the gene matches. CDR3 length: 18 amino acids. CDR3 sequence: CASSRRVPVGQGSYGYTF. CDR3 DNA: TGTGCCAGCAGCCGACGGGTACCGGTGGGACAGGGGAGTTATGGCTACACCTTC.

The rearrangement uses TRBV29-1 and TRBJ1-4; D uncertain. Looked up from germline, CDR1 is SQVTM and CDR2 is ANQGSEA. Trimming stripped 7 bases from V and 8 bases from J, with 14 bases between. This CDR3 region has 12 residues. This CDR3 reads CSAWSGKEKLFF. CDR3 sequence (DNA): TGCAGCGCGTGGAGCGGTAAGGAAAAACTGTTTTTT.

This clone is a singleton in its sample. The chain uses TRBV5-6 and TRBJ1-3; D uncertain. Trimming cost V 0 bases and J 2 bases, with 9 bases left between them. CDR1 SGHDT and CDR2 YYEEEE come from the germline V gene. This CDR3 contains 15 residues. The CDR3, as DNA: TGTGCCAGCAGCTTGGTATCAGTGCCTGGAAACACCATATATTTT. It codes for CASSLVSVPGNTIYF.

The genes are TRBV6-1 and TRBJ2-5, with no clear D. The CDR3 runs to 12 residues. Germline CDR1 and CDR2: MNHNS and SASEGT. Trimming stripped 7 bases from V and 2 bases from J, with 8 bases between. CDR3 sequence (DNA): TGTGCCAGCATGTGGGGACAAGAGACCCAGTACTTC. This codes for CASMWGQETQYF.

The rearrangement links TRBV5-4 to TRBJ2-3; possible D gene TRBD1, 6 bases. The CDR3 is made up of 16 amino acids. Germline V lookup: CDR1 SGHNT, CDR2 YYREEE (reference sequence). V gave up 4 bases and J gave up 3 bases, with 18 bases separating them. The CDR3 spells CASSPTQTTGTDTQYF. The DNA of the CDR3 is TGTGCCAGCAGCCCCACCCAAACGACAGGAACAGATACGCAGTATTTT.

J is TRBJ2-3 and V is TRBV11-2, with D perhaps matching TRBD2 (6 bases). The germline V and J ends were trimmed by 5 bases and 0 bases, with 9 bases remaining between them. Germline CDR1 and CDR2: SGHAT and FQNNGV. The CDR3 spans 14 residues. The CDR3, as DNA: TGTGCCAGCAGCCTGGGGACTAGCACAGATACGCAGTATTTT. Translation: CASSLGTSTDTQYF.

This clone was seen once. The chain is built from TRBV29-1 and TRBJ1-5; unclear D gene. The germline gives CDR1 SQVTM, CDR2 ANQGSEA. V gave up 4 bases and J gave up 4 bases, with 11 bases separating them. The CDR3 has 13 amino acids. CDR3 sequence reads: CSVAGSGNQPQHF. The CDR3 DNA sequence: TGCAGCGTTGCGGGTAGTGGGAATCAGCCCCAGCATTTT.

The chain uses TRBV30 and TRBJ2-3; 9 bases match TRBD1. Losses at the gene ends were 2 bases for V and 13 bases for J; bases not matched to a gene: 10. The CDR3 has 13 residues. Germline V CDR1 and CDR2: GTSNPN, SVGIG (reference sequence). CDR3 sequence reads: CAWSSLTGGVEYF. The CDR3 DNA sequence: TGTGCCTGGAGTTCTCTTACAGGGGGCGTAGAGTATTTT. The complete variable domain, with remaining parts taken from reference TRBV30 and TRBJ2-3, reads SQTIHQWPATLVQPVGSPLSLECTVEGTSNPNLYWYRQAAGRGLQLLFYSVGIGQISSEVPQNLSASRPQDRQFILSSKKLLLSDSGFYLCAWSSLTGGVEYFGPGTRLTVL.

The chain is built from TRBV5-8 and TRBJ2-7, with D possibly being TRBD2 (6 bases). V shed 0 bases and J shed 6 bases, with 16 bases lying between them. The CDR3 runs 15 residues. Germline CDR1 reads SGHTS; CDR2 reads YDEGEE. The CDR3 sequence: CASSLEAGTRTEQYF. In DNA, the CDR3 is TGTGCCAGCAGCTTGGAGGCAGGGACTCGAACCGAGCAGTACTTC.

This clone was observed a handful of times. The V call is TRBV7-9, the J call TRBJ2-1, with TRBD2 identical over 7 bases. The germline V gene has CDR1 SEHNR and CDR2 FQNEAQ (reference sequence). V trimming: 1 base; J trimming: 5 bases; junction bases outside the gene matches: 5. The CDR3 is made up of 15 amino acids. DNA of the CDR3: TGTGCCAGCAGCTTAGGCGGGAGTGGCCACAATGAGCAGTTCTTC. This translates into CASSLGGSGHNEQFF.

CDR3 protein: CASSIMGIMNTEAFF. CDR3 sequence (DNA): TGTGCCAGTAGTATTATGGGCATAATGAACACTGAAGCTTTCTTT. The chain is built from TRBV19 and TRBJ1-1, with D unresolved. The V end was cut by 3 bases, the J end by 0 bases, with 11 bases between. This CDR3 spans 15 amino acids. Germline CDR1 reads LNHDA; CDR2 reads SQIVND (reference sequence).

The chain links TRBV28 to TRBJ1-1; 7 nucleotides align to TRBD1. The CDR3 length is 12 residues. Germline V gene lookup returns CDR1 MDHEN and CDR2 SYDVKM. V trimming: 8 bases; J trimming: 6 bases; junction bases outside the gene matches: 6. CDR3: CASLGQRSEAFF. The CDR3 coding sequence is TGTGCCAGCCTGGGACAGAGATCTGAAGCTTTCTTT.

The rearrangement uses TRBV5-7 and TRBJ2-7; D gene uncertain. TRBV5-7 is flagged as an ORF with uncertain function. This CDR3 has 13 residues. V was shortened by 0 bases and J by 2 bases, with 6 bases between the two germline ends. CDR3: CASSLGVPYEQYF. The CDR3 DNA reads TGTGCCAGCAGCTTGGGGGTCCCCTACGAGCAGTACTTC.